This T cell receptor (beta chain) was observed in a study of control samples from healthy donors and cancer patients. Clones were read by immunoSEQ multiplex PCR, and TCRdb kept only the in-frame ones, dropping some. The repertoire holds fewer than 200,000 clones, roughly nine tenths seen once, with approximately 1.5% in the top ten. The CDR3 is 16 residues long. The V gene's germline CDR1 is KGHSH and CDR2 LQKENI. V was pared by 5 bases and J by 4 bases, with 12 bases of the junction left unmatched. The chain recombines TRBV18 with TRBJ1-1; TRBD1 matches 8 bases. The sequenced sample consisted of blood. The TCR originated in a man aged 30 to 39 in good health. The CDR3 sequence: CASSLGQARSGTEAFF. The CDR3 DNA follows: TGTGCCAGCTCATTGGGACAGGCGAGGTCTGGCACTGAAGCTTTCTTT.